This T cell receptor (beta chain) derives from a study of T cell repertoires in aging, cancer and after chemotherapy. Looking at the study overall: Donor ages fell into six groups from 30 or younger up to 70 or older.

In this sample, this clonotype is medium-sized. No antigen is known for it. TRB rearrangements spanning V, D and J were amplified using mixed TRB-A/B primers. From the multiplex PCR reads, TCRdb called clonotypes with MiXCR, one entry per CDR3 protein. This sample has 900 to 1,500 distinct CDR3 sequences, with about 25% found just once. The study's findings and limits: Compared with age-matched healthy donors, untreated hematological or solid cancer patients showed higher blood TCR clonality.

TCR beta rearrangements were amplified from peripheral blood genomic DNA. Sequenced: blood. This TCR was sampled from a human donor with a solid tumor.

Here the CDR3 DNA reads TGTGCCAGCTCACCGGGTGTTCAGGGTGAAGCTTTCTTT. It codes for CASSPGVQGEAFF. This chain links TRBV18 with TRBJ1-1; possibly TRBD1 for D (5 bases). The CDR3 sequence is 13 residues long. Looked up from germline, CDR1 is KGHSH and CDR2 is LQKENI. Trimming pared 3 bases from V and 7 bases from J, leaving 12 bases between. Combining the CDR3 with reference TRBV18 and TRBJ1-1 gives the whole variable domain NAGVMQNPRHLVRRRGQEARLRCSPMKGHSHVYWYRQLPEEGLKFMVYLQKENIIDESGMPKERFSAEFPKEGPSILRIQQVVRGDSAAYFCASSPGVQGEAFFGQGTRLTVV.